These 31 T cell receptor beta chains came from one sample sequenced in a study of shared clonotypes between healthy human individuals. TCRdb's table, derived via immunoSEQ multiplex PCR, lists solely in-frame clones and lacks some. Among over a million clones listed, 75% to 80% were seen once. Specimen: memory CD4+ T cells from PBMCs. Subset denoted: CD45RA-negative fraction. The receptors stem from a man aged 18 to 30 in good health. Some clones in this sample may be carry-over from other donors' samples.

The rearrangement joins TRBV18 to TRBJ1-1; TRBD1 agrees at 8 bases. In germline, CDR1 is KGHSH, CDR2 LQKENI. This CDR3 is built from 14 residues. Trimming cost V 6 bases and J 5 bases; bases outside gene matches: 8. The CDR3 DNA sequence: TGTGCCAGCTCCGGCTACAGGGGGGGTACTGAAGCTTTCTTT. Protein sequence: CASSGYRGGTEAFF.

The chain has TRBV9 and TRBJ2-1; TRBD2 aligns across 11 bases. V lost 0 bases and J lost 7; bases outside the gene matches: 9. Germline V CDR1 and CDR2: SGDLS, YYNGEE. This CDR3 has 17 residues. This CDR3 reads CASSVGLAGGPQNEQFF. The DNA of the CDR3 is TGTGCCAGCAGCGTAGGGTTAGCGGGAGGGCCGCAGAATGAGCAGTTCTTC.

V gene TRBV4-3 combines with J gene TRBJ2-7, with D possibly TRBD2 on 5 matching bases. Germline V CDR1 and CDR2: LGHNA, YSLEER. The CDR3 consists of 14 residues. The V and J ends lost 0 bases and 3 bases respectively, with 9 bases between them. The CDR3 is CASSQEVRDYEQYF. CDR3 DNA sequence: TGCGCCAGCAGCCAAGAGGTCCGGGACTACGAGCAGTACTTC.

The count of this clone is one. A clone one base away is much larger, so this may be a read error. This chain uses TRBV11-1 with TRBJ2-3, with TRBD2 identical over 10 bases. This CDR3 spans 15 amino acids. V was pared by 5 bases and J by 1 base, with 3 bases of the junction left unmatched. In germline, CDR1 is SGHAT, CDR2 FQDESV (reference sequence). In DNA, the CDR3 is TGTGCCAGCAGCGCCGGGACTAGCGGCACAGATACGCAGTATTTT. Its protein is CASSAGTSGTDTQYF.

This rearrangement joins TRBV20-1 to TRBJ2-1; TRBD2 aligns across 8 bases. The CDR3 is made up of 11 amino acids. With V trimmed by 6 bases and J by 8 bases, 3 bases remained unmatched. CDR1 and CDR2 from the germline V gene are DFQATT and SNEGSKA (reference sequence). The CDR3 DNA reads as TGCAGTGCGGGGCGGGGGGATGAGCAGTTCTTC. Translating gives CSAGRGDEQFF.

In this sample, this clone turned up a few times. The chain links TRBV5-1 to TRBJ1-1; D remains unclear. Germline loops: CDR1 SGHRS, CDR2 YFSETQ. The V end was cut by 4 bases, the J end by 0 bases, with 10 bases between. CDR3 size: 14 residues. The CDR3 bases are TGCGCCAGCAGCCCAGACATCATGAACACTGAAGCTTTCTTT. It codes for CASSPDIMNTEAFF.

The CDR3 nucleotides are TGTGCCAGCAGTTTCGGGACGGGCCTTGTCGAGCAGTACTTC. This translates into CASSFGTGLVEQYF. The rearrangement links TRBV28 to TRBJ2-7, with D possibly being TRBD1 or TRBD2 (5 bases each). Germline assignment: CDR1 MDHEN and CDR2 SYDVKM. V lost 3 bases and J lost 6, with 15 bases in between. This CDR3 spans 14 amino acids.

The CDR3 reads CASTDGRAGGTDTQYF. CDR3 bases: TGTGCCAGCACAGACGGGAGGGCCGGGGGTACAGATACGCAGTATTTT. The chain uses TRBV9 and TRBJ2-3, with 8 bases matching TRBD2. The CDR3 extends over 16 amino acids. Unmatched junction bases numbered 12, after V lost 6 bases and J lost 3 bases. Per the germline V gene, CDR1 is SGDLS and CDR2 is YYNGEE.

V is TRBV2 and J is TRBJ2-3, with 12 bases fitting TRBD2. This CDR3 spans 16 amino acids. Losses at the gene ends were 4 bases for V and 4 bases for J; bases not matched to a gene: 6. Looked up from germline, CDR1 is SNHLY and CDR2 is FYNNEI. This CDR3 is CASSVASGGVSDTQYF. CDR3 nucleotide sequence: TGTGCCAGCAGTGTGGCTAGCGGGGGGGTATCAGATACGCAGTATTTT.

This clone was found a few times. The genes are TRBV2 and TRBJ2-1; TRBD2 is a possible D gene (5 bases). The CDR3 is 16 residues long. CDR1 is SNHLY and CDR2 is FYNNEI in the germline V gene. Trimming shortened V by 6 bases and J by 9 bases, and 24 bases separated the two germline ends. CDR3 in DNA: TGTGCCAGCAGAGGGATCCCAAGGAGGTCGGAGGCTGAGCAGTTCTTC. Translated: CASRGIPRRSEAEQFF.

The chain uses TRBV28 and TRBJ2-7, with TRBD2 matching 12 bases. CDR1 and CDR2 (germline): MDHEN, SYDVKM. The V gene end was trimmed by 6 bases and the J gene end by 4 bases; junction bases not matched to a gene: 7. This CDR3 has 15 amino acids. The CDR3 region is CASSTRTSGIYEQYF. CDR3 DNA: TGTGCCAGCAGCACTAGGACTAGCGGGATTTACGAGCAGTACTTC.

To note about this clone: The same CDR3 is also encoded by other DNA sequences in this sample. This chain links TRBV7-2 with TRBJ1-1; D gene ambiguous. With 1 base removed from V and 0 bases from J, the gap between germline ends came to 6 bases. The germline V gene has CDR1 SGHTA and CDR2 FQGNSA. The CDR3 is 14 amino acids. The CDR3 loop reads CASSLGGVNTEAFF. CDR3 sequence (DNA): TGTGCCAGCAGCTTAGGAGGTGTGAACACTGAAGCTTTCTTT. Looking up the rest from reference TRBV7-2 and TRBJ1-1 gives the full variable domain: GAGVSQSPSNKVTEKGKDVELRCDPISGHTALYWYRQSLGQGLEFLIYFQGNSAPDKSGLPSDRFSAERTGGSVSTLTIQRTQQEDSAVYLCASSLGGVNTEAFFGQGTRLTVV.

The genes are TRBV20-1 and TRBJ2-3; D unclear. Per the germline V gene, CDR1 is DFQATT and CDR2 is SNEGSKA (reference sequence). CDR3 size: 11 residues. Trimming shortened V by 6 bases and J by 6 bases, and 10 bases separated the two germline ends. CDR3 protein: CSAPRGDTQYF. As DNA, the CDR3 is TGCAGTGCGCCCCGAGGTGATACGCAGTATTTT.

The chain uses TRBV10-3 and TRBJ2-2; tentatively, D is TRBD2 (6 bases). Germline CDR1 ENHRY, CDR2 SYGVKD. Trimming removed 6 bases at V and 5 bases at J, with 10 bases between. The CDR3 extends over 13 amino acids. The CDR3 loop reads CAISVSGTGELFF. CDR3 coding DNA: TGTGCCATCAGCGTAAGCGGGACCGGGGAGCTGTTTTTT.

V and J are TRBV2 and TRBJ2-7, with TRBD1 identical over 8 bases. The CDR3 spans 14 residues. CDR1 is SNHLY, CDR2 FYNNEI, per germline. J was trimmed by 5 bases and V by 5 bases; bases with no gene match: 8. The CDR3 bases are TGTGCCAGCAGTTCCCAGGGGGCTAACGACGAGCAGTACTTC. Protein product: CASSSQGANDEQYF.

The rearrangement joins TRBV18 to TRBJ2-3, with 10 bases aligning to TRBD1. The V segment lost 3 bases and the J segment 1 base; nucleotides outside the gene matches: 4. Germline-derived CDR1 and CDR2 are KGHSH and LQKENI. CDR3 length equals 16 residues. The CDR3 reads CASSPDRGRGTDTQYF. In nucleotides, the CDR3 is TGTGCCAGCTCACCTGACAGGGGGCGAGGCACAGATACGCAGTATTTT. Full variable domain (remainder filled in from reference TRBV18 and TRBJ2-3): NAGVMQNPRHLVRRRGQEARLRCSPMKGHSHVYWYRQLPEEGLKFMVYLQKENIIDESGMPKERFSAEFPKEGPSILRIQQVVRGDSAAYFCASSPDRGRGTDTQYFGPGTRLTVL.

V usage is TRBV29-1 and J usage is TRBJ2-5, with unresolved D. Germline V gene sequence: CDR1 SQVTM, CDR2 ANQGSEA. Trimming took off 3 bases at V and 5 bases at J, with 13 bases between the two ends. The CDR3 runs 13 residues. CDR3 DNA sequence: TGCAGCGTTGAGGCTAACGTTAGGGAGACCCAGTACTTC. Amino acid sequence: CSVEANVRETQYF.

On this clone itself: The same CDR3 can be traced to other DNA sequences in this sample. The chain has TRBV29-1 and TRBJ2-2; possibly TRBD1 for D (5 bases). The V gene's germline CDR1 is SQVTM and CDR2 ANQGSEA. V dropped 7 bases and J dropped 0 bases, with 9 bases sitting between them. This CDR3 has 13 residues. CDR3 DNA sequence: TGCAGCGGGGGCACAGCGAACACCGGGGAGCTGTTTTTT. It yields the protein CSGGTANTGELFF.

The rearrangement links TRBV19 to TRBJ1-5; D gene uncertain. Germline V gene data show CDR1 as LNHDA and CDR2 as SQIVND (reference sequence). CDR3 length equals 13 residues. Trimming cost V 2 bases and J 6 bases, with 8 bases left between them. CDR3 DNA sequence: TGTGCCAGTAGTATATGGGCAGGTCAGCCCCAGCATTTT. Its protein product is CASSIWAGQPQHF.

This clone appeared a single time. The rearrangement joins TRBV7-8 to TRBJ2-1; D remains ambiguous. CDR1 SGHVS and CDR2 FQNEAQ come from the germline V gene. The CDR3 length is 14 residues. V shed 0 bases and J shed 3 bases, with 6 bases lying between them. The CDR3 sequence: CASSLAARYNEQFF. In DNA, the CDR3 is TGTGCCAGCAGCTTAGCGGCCCGCTACAATGAGCAGTTCTTC.

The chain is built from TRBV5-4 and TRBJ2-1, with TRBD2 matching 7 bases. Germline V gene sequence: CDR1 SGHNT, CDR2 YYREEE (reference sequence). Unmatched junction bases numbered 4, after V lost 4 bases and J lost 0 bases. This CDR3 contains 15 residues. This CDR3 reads CASSARTSSYNEQFF. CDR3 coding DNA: TGTGCCAGCAGCGCAAGGACTAGCTCCTACAATGAGCAGTTCTTC.

DNA for the CDR3: TGTGCCAGCAGTGAAGTTCCAGGGACCGACGAGCAGTACTTC. Residues: CASSEVPGTDEQYF. This sequence joins TRBV6-1 and TRBJ2-7; either TRBD1 or TRBD2 may fit D (5 bases each). Germline V gives CDR1 MNHNS, CDR2 SASEGT. This CDR3 contains 14 residues. Trimming shortened V by 1 base and J by 5 bases, and 12 bases separated the two germline ends.

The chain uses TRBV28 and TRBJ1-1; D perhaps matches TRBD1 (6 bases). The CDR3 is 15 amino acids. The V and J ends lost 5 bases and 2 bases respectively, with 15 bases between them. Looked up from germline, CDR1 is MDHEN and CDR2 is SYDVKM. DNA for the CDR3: TGTGCCAGCAGTCCCTGGACAGTTCCTAACACTGAAGCTTTCTTT. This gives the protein CASSPWTVPNTEAFF.

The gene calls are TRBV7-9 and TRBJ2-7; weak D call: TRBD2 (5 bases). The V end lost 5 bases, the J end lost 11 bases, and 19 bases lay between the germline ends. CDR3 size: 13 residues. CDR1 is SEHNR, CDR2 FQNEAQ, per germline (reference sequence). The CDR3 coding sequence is TGTGCCAGCAGCCCCACTGAAACTACCGGGGAGTACTTC. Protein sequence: CASSPTETTGEYF.

CDR3 sequence: CASTERTGTYEQYF. Here the CDR3 DNA reads TGTGCCAGCACTGAACGGACAGGTACCTACGAGCAGTACTTC. The chain recombines TRBV6-6 with TRBJ2-7, with 7 bases lining up with TRBD1. V lost 7 bases to trimming and J lost 2 bases; unmatched junction nucleotides: 8. This CDR3 has 14 residues. Germline V gene sequence: CDR1 MNHNY, CDR2 SVGAGI (reference sequence).

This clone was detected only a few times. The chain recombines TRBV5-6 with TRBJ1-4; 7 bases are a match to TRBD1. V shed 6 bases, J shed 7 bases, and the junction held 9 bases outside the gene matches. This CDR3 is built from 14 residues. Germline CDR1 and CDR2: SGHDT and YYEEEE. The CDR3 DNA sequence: TGTGCCAGCACCAAAGACAGGGCGGGTGAAAAACTGTTTTTT. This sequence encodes CASTKDRAGEKLFF.

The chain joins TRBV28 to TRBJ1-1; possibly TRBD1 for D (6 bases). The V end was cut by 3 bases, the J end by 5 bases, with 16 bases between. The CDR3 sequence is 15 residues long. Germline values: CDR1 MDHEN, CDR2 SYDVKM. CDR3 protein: CASSFWGAMGTEAFF. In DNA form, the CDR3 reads TGTGCCAGCAGTTTCTGGGGGGCGATGGGAACTGAAGCTTTCTTT.

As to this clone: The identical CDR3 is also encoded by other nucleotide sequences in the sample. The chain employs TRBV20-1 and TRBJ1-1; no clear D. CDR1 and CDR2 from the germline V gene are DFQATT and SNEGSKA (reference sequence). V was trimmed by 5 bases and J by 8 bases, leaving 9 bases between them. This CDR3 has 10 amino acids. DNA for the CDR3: TGCAGTGCTCGTAGGTCCGAAGCTTTCTTT. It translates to CSARRSEAFF.

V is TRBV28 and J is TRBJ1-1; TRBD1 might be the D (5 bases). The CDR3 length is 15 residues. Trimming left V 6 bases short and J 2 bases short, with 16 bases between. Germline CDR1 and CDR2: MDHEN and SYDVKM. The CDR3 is CASRTSGTINTEAFF. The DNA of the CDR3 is TGTGCCAGCAGAACCTCCGGGACTATTAACACTGAAGCTTTCTTT.

CDR3 residues: CAITTEDRTDTQYF. CDR3 DNA sequence: TGTGCCATCACAACGGAAGACAGAACAGATACGCAGTATTTT. The chain combines TRBV10-3 with TRBJ2-3, with TRBD1 as a possible D gene (5 bases). Germline CDR1 is ENHRY and CDR2 is SYGVKD. This CDR3 has 14 amino acids. V was pared by 7 bases and J by 3 bases, with 14 bases between.

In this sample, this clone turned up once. The CDR3 DNA is TGTGCCAGCAGCCAGTCCAGTCCGGGAACCGGAAACACCATATATTTT. Amino acid sequence: CASSQSSPGTGNTIYF. The rearrangement links TRBV28 to TRBJ1-3; D gene uncertain. The CDR3 covers 16 residues. Trimming stripped 6 bases from V and 4 bases from J, with 19 bases between. The germline gives CDR1 MDHEN, CDR2 SYDVKM. Combining the CDR3 with reference TRBV28 and TRBJ1-3 gives the whole variable domain DVKVTQSSRYLVKRTGEKVFLECVQDMDHENMFWYRQDPGLGLRLIYFSYDVKMKEKGDIPEGYSVSREKKERFSLILESASTNQTSMYLCASSQSSPGTGNTIYFGEGSWLTVV.